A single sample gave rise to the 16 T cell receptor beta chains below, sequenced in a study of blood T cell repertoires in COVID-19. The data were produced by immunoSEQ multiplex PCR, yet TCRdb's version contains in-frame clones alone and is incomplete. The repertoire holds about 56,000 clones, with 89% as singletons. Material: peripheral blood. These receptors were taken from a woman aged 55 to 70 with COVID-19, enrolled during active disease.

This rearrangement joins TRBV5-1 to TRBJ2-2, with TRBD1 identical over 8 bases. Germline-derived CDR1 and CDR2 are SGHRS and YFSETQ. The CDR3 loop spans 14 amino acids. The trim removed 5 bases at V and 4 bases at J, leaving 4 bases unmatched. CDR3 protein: CASSLQGGTGELFF. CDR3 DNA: TGCGCCAGCAGTTTACAGGGGGGCACCGGGGAGCTGTTTTTT.

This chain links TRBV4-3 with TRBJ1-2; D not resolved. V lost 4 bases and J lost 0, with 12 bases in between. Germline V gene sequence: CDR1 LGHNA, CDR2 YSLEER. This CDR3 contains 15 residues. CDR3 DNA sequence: TGCGCCAGCAGCCCTGAGTTTTCCGCTAACTATGGCTACACCTTC. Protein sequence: CASSPEFSANYGYTF.

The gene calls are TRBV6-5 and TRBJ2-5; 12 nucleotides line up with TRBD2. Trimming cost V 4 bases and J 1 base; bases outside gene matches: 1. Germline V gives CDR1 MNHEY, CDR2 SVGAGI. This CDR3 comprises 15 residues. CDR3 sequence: CASSWGLAGQETQYF. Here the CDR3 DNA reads TGTGCCAGCAGTTGGGGACTAGCGGGCCAAGAGACCCAGTACTTC.

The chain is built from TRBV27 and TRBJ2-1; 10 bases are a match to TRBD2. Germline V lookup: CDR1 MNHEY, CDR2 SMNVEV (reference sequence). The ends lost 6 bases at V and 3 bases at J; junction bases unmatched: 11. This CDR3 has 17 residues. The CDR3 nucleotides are TGTGCCAGCAGCCCCGTAGCGGGGGGAAGGGGCTACAATGAGCAGTTCTTC. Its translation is CASSPVAGGRGYNEQFF.

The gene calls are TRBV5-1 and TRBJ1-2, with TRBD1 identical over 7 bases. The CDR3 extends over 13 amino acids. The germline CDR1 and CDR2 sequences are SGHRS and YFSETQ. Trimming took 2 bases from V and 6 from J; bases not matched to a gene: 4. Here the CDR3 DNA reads TGCGCCAGCAGCTTCACAGGGGAAGATGGCTACACCTTC. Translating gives CASSFTGEDGYTF. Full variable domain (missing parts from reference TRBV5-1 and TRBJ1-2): KAGVTQTPRYLIKTRGQQVTLSCSPISGHRSVSWYQQTPGQGLQFLFEYFSETQRNKGNFPGRFSGRQFSNSRSEMNVSTLELGDSALYLCASSFTGEDGYTFGSGTRLTVV.

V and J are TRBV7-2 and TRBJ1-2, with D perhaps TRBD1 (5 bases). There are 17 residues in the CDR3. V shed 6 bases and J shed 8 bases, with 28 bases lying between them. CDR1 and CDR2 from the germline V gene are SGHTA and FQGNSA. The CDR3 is CASSSIWGGVSSEGYTF. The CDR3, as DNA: TGTGCCAGCAGTTCTATTTGGGGAGGGGTGTCATCGGAAGGCTACACCTTC.

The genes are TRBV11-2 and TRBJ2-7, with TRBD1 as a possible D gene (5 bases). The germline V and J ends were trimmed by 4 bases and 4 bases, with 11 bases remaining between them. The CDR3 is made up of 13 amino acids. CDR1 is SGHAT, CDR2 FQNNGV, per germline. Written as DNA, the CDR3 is TGTGCCAGCAGCTCTAGGACAAATTACGAGCAGTACTTC. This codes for CASSSRTNYEQYF.

CDR3 in amino acids: CASSFPPGRPQHF. The CDR3 DNA is TGTGCCAGCAGTTTCCCCCCGGGAAGGCCCCAGCATTTT. The J gene is TRBJ1-5, the V gene TRBV6-2 or TRBV6-3; unclear D gene. The CDR3 has 13 amino acids. Germline V gene data show CDR1 as MNHEY and CDR2 as SVGEGT. The V end lost 4 bases, the J end lost 9 bases, and 13 bases lay between the germline ends.

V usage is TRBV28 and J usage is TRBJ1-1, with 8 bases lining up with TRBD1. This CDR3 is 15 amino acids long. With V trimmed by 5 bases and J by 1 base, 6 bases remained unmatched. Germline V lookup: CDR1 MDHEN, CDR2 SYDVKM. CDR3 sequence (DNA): TGTGCCAGCAGTACCACAGGGGGTTCGAACACTGAAGCTTTCTTT. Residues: CASSTTGGSNTEAFF.

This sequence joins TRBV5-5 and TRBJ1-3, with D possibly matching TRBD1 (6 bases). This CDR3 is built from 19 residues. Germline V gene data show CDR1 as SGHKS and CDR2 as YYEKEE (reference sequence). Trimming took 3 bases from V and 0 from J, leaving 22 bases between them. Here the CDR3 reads CASSSKVGTGTLSGNTIYF. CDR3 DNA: TGTGCCAGCAGCTCGAAGGTGGGCACAGGGACCCTCTCTGGAAACACCATATATTTT.

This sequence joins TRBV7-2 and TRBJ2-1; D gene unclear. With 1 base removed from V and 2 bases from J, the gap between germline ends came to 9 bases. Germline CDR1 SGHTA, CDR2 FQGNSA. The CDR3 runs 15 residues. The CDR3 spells CASSLGLGAYNEQFF. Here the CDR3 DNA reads TGTGCCAGCAGCTTAGGGCTAGGCGCCTACAATGAGCAGTTCTTC.

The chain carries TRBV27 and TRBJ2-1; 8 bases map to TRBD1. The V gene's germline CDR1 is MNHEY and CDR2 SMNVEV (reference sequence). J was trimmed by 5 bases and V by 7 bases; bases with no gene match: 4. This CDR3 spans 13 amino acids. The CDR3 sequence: CASNRGNNNEQFF. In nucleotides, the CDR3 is TGTGCCAGCAACAGGGGGAACAACAATGAGCAGTTCTTC.

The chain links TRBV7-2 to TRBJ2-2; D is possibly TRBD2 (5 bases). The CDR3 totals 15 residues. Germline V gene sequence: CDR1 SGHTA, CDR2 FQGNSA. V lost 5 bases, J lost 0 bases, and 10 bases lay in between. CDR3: CASSKGGSNTGELFF. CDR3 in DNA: TGTGCCAGCAGCAAGGGCGGGTCGAACACCGGGGAGCTGTTTTTT.

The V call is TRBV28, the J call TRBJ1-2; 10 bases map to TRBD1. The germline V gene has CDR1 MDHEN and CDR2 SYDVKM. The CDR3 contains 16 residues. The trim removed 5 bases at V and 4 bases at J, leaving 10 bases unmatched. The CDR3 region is CASSDTTTGGIYGYTF. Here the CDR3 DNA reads TGTGCCAGCAGTGACACTACGACAGGGGGCATCTATGGCTACACCTTC.

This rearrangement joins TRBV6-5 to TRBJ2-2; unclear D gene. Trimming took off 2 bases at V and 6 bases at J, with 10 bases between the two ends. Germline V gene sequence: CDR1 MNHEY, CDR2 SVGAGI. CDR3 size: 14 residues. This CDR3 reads CASSYTTESGELFF. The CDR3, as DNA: TGTGCCAGCAGTTACACTACGGAATCCGGGGAGCTGTTTTTT.

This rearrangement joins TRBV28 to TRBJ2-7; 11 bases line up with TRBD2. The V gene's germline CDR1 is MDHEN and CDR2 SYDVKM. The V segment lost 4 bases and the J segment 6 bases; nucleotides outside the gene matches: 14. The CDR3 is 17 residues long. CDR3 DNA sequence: TGTGCCAGCAGTTCCGTACTAGCGGGAGAGCAAGGTGTCGAGCAGTACTTC. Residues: CASSSVLAGEQGVEQYF.